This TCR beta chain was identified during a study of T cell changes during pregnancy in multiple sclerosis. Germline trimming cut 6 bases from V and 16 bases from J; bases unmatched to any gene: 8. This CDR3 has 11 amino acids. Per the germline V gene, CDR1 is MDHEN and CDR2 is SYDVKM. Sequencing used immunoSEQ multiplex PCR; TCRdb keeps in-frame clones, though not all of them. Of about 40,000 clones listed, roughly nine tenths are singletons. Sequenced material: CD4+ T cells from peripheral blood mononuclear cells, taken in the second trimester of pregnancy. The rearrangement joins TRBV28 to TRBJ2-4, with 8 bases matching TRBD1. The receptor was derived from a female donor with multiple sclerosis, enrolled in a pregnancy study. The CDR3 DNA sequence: TGTGCCAGCAGCACCGGACAGGGAGGATACTTC. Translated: CASSTGQGGYF.